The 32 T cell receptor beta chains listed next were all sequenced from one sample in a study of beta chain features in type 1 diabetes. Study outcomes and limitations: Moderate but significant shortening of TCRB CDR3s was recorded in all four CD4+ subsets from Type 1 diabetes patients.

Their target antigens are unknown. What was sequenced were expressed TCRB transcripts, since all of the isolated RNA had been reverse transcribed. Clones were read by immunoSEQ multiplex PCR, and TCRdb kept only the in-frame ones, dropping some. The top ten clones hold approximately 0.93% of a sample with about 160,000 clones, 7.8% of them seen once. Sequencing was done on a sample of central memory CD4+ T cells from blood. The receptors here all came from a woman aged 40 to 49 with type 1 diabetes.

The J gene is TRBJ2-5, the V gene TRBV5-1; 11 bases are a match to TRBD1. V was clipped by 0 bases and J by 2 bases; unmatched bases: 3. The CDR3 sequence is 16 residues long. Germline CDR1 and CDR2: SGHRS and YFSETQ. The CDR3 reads CASSLAGTGGQETQYF. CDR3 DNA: TGCGCCAGCAGCTTGGCCGGGACAGGGGGTCAAGAGACCCAGTACTTC.

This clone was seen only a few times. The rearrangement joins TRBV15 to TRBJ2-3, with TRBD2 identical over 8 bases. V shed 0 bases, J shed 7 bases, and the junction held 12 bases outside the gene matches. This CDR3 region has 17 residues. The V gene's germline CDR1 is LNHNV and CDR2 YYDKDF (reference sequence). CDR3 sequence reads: CATSRDGEKRESNTQYF. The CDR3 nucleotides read TGTGCCACCAGCAGAGATGGGGAGAAGCGGGAGTCAAATACGCAGTATTTT.

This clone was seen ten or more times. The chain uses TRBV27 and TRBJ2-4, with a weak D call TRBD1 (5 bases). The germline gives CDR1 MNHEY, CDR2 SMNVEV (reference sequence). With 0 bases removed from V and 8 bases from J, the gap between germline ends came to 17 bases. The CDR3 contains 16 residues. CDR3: CASSLSPRTGRDIQYF. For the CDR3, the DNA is TGTGCCAGCAGTTTATCGCCAAGAACAGGCAGGGACATTCAGTACTTC.

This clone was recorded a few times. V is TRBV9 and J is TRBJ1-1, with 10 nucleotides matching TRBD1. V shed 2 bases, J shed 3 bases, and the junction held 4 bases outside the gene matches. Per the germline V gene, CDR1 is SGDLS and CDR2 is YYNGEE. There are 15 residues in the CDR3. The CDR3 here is CASSVPGTGDTEAFF. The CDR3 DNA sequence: TGTGCCAGCAGCGTCCCCGGGACAGGGGACACTGAAGCTTTCTTT.

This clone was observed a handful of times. CDR3 DNA sequence: TGTGCCAGCAGTGTCGTCTCCGGGAGCTCGCCCGAGCAGTACTTC. Its protein product is CASSVVSGSSPEQYF. V gene TRBV2 combines with J gene TRBJ2-7; the D gene is possibly TRBD2 (6 bases). The germline V and J ends were trimmed by 4 bases and 6 bases, with 19 bases remaining between them. Germline-derived CDR1 and CDR2 are SNHLY and FYNNEI. CDR3 length: 15 amino acids.

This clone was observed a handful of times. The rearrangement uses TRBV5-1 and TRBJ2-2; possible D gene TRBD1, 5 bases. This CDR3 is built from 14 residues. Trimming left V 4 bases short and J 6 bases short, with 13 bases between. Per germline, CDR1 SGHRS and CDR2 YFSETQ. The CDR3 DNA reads TGCGCCAGCAGCGCAGGGATGGGCTCCGGGGAGCTGTTTTTT. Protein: CASSAGMGSGELFF.

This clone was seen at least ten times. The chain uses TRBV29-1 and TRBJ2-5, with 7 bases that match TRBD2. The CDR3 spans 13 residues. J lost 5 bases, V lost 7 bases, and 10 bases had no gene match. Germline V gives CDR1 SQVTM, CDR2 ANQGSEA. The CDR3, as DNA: TGCAGCGCCCGGGGGGAGGGGAGGGAGACCCAGTACTTC. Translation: CSARGEGRETQYF.

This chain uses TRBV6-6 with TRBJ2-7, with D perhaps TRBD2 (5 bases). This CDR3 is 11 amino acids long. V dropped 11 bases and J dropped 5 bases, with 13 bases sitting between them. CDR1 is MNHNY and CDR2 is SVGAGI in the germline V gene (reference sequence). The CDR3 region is CAAGPGNEQYF. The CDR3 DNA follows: TGTGCCGCCGGTCCGGGGAACGAGCAGTACTTC.

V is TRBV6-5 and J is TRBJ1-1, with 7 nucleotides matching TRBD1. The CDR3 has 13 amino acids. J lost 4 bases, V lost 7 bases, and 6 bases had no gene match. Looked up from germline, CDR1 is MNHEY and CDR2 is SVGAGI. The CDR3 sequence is CASTHQGGTEAFF. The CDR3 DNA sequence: TGTGCCAGCACCCACCAGGGGGGCACTGAAGCTTTCTTT.

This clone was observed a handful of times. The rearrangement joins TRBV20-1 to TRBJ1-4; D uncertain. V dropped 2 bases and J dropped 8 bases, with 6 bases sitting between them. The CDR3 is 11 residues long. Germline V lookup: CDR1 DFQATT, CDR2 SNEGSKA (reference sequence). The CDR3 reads CSARSQEKLFF. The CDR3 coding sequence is TGCAGTGCTAGAAGTCAGGAAAAACTGTTTTTT.

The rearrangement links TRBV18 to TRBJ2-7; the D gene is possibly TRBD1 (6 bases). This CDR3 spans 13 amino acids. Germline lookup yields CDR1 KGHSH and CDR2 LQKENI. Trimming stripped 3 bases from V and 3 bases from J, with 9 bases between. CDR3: CASSPQTGYEQYF. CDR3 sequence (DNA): TGTGCCAGCTCACCGCAGACAGGCTACGAGCAGTACTTC.

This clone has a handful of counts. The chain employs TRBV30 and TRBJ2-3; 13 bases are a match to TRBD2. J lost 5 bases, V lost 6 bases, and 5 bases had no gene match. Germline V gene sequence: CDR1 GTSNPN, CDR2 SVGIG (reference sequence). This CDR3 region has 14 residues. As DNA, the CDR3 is TGTGCCTGTACTAGCGGGAGGGAGGGAGATACGCAGTATTTT. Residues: CACTSGREGDTQYF. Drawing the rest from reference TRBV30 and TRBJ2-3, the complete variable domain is SQTIHQWPATLVQPVGSPLSLECTVEGTSNPNLYWYRQAAGRGLQLLFYSVGIGQISSEVPQNLSASRPQDRQFILSSKKLLLSDSGFYLCACTSGREGDTQYFGPGTRLTVL.

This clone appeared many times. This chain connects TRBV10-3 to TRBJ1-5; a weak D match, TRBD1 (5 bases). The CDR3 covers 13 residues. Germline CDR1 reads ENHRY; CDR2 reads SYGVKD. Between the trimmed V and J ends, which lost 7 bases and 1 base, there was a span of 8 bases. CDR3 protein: CAIKEGSNQPQHF. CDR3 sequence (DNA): TGTGCCATCAAGGAGGGGAGCAATCAGCCCCAGCATTTT.

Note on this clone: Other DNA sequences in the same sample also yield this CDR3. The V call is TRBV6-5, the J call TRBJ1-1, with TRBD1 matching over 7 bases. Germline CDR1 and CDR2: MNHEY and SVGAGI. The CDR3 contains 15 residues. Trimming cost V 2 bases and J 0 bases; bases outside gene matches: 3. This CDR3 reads CASSYGQGVNTEAFF. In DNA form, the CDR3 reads TGTGCCAGCAGTTACGGCCAGGGGGTGAACACTGAAGCTTTCTTT.

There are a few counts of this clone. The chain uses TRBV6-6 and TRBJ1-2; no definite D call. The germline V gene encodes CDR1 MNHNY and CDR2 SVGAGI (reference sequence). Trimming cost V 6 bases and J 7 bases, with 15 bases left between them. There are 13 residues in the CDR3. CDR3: CASSQNGESGYTF. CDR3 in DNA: TGTGCCAGCAGCCAAAACGGGGAAAGTGGCTACACCTTC.

As DNA, the CDR3 is TGCGCCAGCAGCTACAGGGGCGGCGGGGAGCTGTTTTTT. Amino acid sequence: CASSYRGGGELFF. The chain is built from TRBV5-1 and TRBJ2-2; 7 bases are a match to TRBD1. CDR1 and CDR2 from the germline V gene are SGHRS and YFSETQ. The CDR3 is 13 amino acids. V lost 3 bases and J lost 7; bases outside the gene matches: 3.

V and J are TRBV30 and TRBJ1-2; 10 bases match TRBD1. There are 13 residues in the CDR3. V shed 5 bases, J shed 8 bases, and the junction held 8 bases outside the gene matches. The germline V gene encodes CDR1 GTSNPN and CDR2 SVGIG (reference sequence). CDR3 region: CAWDPGQGLGYTF. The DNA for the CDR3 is TGTGCCTGGGACCCGGGACAGGGGCTCGGCTACACCTTC.

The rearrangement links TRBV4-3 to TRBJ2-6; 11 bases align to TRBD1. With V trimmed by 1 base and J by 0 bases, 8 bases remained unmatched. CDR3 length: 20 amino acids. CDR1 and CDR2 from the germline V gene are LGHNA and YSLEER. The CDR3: CASSQVSGQGASSGANVLTF. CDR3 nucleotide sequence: TGCGCCAGCAGCCAAGTTTCCGGACAGGGGGCTTCCTCTGGGGCCAACGTCCTGACTTTC.

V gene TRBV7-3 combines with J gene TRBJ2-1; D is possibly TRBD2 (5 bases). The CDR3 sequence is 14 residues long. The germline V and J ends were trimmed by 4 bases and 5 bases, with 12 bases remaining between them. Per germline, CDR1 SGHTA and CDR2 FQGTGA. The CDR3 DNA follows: TGTGCCAGCAGCTCCAGCGGAGCAAACAATGAGCAGTTCTTC. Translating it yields CASSSSGANNEQFF.

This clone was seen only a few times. The CDR3 region is CASSLLAEQETQYF. The DNA of the CDR3 is TGTGCCAGCAGTTTACTAGCGGAGCAAGAGACCCAGTACTTC. The chain employs TRBV7-9 and TRBJ2-5; 8 bases align to TRBD2. Germline trimming cut 6 bases from V and 2 bases from J; bases unmatched to any gene: 5. The germline gives CDR1 SEHNR, CDR2 FQNEAQ (reference sequence). The CDR3 runs to 14 residues. Complete variable domain (other parts from reference TRBV7-9 and TRBJ2-5): DTGVSQNPRHKITKRGQNVTFRCDPISEHNRLYWYRQTLGQGPEFLTYFQNEAQLEKSRLLSDRFSAERPKGSFSTLEIQRTEQGDSAMYLCASSLLAEQETQYFGPGTRLLVL.

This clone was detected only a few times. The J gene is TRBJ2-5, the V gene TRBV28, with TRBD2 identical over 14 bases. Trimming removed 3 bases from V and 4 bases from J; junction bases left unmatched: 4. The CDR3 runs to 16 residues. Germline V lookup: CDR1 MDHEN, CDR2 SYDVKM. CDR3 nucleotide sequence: TGTGCCAGCAGTTTGAGACTAGCGGGAGGGCCAGAGACCCAGTACTTC. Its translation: CASSLRLAGGPETQYF. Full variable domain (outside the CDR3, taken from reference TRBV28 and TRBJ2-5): DVKVTQSSRYLVKRTGEKVFLECVQDMDHENMFWYRQDPGLGLRLIYFSYDVKMKEKGDIPEGYSVSREKKERFSLILESASTNQTSMYLCASSLRLAGGPETQYFGPGTRLLVL.

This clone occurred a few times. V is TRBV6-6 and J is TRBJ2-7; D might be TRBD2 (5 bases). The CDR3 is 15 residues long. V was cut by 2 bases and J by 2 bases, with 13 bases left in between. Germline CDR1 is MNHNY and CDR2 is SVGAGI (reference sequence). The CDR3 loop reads CASSYGASNAYEQYF. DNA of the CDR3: TGTGCCAGCAGTTACGGAGCTAGCAACGCCTACGAGCAGTACTTC.

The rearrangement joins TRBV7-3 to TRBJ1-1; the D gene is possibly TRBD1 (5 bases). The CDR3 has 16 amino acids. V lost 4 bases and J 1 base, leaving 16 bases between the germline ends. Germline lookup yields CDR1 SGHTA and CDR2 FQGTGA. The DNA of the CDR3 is TGTGCCAGCAGCTCCCTCGAGCAGGGCGGGAACACTGAAGCTTTCTTT. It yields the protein CASSSLEQGGNTEAFF.

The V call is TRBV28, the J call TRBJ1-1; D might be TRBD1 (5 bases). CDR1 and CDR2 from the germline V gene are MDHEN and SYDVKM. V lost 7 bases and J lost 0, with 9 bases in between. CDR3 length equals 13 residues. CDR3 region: CASIRTMNTEAFF. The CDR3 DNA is TGTGCCAGCATCCGGACAATGAACACTGAAGCTTTCTTT.

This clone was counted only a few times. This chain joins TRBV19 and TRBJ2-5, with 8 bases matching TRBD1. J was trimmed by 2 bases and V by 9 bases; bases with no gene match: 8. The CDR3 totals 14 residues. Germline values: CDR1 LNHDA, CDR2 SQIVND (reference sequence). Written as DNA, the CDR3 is TGTGCCAGCCCGGACAGGGAGACGCAAGAGACCCAGTACTTC. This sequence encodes CASPDRETQETQYF. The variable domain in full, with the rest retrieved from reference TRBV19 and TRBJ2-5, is DGGITQSPKYLFRKEGQNVTLSCEQNLNHDAMYWYRQDPGQGLRLIYYSQIVNDFQKGDIAEGYSVSREKKESFPLTVTSAQKNPTAFYLCASPDRETQETQYFGPGTRLLVL.

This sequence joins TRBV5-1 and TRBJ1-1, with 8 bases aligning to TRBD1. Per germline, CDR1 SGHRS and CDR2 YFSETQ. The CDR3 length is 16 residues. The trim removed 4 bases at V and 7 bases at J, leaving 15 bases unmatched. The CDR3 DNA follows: TGCGCCAGCAGCCGACCAGAGACAGGGGAGTTTGGTGAAGCTTTCTTT. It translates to CASSRPETGEFGEAFF.

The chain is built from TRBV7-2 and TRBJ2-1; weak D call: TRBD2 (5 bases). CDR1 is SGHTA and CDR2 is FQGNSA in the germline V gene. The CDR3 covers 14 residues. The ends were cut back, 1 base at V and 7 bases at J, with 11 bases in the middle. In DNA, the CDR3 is TGTGCCAGCAGCTTAGGGACTTCTGGGAATGAGCAGTTCTTC. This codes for CASSLGTSGNEQFF.

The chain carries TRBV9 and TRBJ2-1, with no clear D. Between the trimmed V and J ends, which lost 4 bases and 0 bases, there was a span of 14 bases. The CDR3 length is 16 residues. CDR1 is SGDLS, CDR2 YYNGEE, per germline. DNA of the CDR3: TGTGCCAGCAGCCAAGACGGCTGGAGCTCCTACAATGAGCAGTTCTTC. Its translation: CASSQDGWSSYNEQFF. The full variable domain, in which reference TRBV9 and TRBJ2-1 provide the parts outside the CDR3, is DSGVTQTPKHLITATGQRVTLRCSPRSGDLSVYWYQQSLDQGLQFLIQYYNGEERAKGNILERFSAQQFPDLHSELNLSSLELGDSALYFCASSQDGWSSYNEQFFGPGTRLTVL.

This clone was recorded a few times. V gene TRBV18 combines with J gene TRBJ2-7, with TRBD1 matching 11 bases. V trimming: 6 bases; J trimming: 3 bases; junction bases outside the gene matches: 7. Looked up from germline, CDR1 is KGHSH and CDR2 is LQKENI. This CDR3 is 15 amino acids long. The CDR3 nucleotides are TGTGCCAGCTCCCTAGGACAGGGGGCTTACTACGAGCAGTACTTC. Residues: CASSLGQGAYYEQYF.

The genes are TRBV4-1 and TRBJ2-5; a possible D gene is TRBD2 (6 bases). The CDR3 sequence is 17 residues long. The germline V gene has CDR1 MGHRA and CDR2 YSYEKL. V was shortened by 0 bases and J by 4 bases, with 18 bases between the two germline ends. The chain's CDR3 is CASSQDPGGAEVETQYF. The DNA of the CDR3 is TGCGCCAGCAGCCAAGATCCCGGGGGAGCGGAAGTAGAGACCCAGTACTTC.

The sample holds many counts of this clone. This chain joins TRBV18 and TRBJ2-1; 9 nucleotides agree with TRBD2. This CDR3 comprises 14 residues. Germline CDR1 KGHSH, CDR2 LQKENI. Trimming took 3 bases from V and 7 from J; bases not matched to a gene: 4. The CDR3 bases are TGTGCCAGCTCACCCCCCGCGGGAGGGAATGAGCAGTTCTTC. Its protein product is CASSPPAGGNEQFF.

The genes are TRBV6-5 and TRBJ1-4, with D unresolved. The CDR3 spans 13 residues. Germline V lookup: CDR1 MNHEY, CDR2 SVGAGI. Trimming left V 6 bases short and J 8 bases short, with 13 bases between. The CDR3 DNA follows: TGTGCCAGCAGGGGCTCAGGAGGAGAAAAACTGTTTTTT. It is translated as CASRGSGGEKLFF.